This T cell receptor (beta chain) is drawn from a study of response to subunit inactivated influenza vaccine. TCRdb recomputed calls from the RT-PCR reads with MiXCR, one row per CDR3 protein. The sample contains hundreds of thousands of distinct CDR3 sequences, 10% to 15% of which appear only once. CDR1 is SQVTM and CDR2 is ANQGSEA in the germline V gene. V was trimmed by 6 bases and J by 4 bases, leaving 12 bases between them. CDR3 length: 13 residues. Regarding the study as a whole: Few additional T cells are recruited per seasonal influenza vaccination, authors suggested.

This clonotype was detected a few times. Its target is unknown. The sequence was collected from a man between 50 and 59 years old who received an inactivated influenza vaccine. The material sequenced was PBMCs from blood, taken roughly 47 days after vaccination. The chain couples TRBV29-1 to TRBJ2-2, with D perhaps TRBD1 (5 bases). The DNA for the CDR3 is TGCAGCGTAGCAGGACATTCCACCGGGGAGCTGTTTTTT. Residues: CSVAGHSTGELFF.